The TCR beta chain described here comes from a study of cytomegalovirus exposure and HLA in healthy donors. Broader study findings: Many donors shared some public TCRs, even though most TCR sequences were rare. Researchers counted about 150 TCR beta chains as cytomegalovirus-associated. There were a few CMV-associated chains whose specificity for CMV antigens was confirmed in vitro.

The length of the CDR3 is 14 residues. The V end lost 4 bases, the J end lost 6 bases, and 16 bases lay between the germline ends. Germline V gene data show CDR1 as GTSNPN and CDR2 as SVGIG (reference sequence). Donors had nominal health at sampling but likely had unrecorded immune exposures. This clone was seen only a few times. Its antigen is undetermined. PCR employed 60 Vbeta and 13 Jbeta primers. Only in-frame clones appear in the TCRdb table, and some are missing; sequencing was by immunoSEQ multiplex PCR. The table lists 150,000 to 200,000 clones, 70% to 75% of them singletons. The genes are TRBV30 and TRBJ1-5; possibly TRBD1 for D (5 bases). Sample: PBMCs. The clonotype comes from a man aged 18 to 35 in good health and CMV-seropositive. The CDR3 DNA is TGTGCCTGGAATCAACAGGCGGAGGGTCAGCCCCAGCATTTT. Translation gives CAWNQQAEGQPQHF.